Below are 3 T cell receptor beta chains sequenced from a single sample in a study of blood T cell repertoires in COVID-19. Sequencing used immunoSEQ multiplex PCR; TCRdb keeps in-frame clones, though not all of them. The sample records 200,000 to 250,000 clones, about four fifths being singletons. Material: peripheral blood. These receptors were collected from an elderly woman with COVID-19, enrolled during active disease.

The chain links TRBV9 to TRBJ2-4; 7 nucleotides line up with TRBD1. The germline V gene encodes CDR1 SGDLS and CDR2 YYNGEE. CDR3 length equals 15 residues. The J segment lost 8 bases and the V segment lost 4 bases, leaving 12 bases of the junction unmatched. The CDR3 region is CASSHQTGQGDIQYF. The CDR3 coding sequence is TGTGCCAGCAGCCACCAGACAGGGCAAGGAGACATTCAGTACTTC.

Comment on this clone: The identical CDR3 is also encoded by other nucleotide sequences in the sample. This chain uses TRBV5-1 with TRBJ1-1, with D perhaps TRBD1 (6 bases). Germline V gene sequence: CDR1 SGHRS, CDR2 YFSETQ. Trimming pared 0 bases from V and 4 bases from J, leaving 10 bases between. The CDR3 covers 14 residues. The CDR3 spells CASSLDRGSTEAFF. In nucleotides, the CDR3 is TGCGCCAGCAGCTTGGATAGGGGGAGCACTGAAGCTTTCTTT.

The genes are TRBV15 and TRBJ1-1; D not resolved. V was clipped by 5 bases and J by 0 bases, with 7 bases between them. Germline values: CDR1 LNHNV, CDR2 YYDKDF (reference sequence). The CDR3 runs 13 residues. The CDR3 loop is CATSVSVNTEAFF. The CDR3 coding sequence is TGTGCCACCAGCGTTTCGGTGAACACTGAAGCTTTCTTT.